This T cell receptor (beta chain) was sequenced for a study of blood T cells in healthy people across ages (dated by TCRdb to about 2015). For the wider study: Template switching captured roughly one uniquely barcoded TCR beta cDNA molecule per two T cells in model experiments. To track age-related changes in TCR beta repertoire diversity, the study relied on deep sequencing normalized with unique cDNA molecular identifiers. The donors were split into four age groups: young (average 16 years), middle-aged (39), aged (about 62) and long-lived (approximately 80). To avoid experimental bias, donors of different ages were randomly spread across the sequencing lanes. For two donors (one aged 18 to 30 and one aged 80 or older), the study analyzed two additional independent replicas of 1 million unique cDNA reads from the same blood draw. What the work shows at the level of the full study, not this receptor alone: Compared with the aged group, the long-lived group had more naive CD4+ T cells, fewer expanded clones and increased TCR diversity, suggesting age selection. A strong correlation was found between observed TCR beta diversity and the percentage of naive T cells measured by flow cytometry. Donor CMV infection status was unknown, potentially confounding age-related changes in expanded clonotypes. Observed TCR beta diversity per million T cells fell roughly linearly with age, and a significant reduction was already apparent by age approximately 41. Conclusive comparison of naive and antigen-experienced compartments was prevented by the profiling of bulk unsorted PBMCs. Total diversity estimates from one million sequenced T cells were considered lower bounds and underestimates.

Comment on this clonotype: It has no known antigen specificity. Base qualities are not provided; no much larger clone lies one nucleotide away.

The CDR3 contains 14 residues, cysteine and phenylalanine counted. The only DNA kept is the CDR3, 42 bases in frame from the first base. V is cut by 4 bases and J by 3 bases, and the space between the germline ends is 11 bases. The germline V gene gives CDR1 as SGHRS and CDR2 as YFSETQ. Systemically healthy Caucasian individuals from Russia, around 39 in total and aged roughly 6 to 95 years, were included as donors. Ten milliliters of peripheral blood were drawn from each donor into EDTA-treated Vacutainer tubes. PBMCs were isolated by Ficoll-Paque density-gradient centrifugation, with at least 7 million obtained per sample. Total RNA was extracted from PBMCs with Trizol reagent, with at least 5.5 micrograms obtained per sample. Naive CD45RAhigh/CD27high T cell percentages were measured by flow cytometry on a PBMC aliquot from every donor. The library was produced with 5' RACE. The sequencing machine was an Illumina HiSeq 2500. The second PCR ran for roughly 7 to 11 cycles and used a J-beta primer mix along with a sample-barcoded 5' primer. A unique molecular identifier was introduced onto each TCR beta cDNA molecule by a template-switch 5' adaptor carrying 12 random nucleotides. At least 2.5 million CDR3-containing paired-end reads were obtained from each sample. First-strand cDNA synthesis was performed from all RNA using the Mint cDNA synthesis kit, with priming by a TRBC-specific oligonucleotide. Following uracil-DNA glycosylase treatment, all cDNA underwent a first 18-cycle PCR with the universal primers M1SS and BC2_uni_R. The study's own analysis went as follows. Normalization of each sample was performed by random selection of 1 million high-quality reads, each carrying a distinct molecular identifier. Instead of being binned into consensus sequences, reads with shared molecular identifiers were discarded. CDR3 identification, clonotype clustering and error correction used MiTCR with a Q25 quality threshold and the strictest error-elimination algorithm. Lower-bound total TCR beta diversity was estimated with a nonparametric unseen species model using Euler transformation. TCRdb reworked the public reads: Q25 trimming with fastp, MiXCR clone assembly, productive beta chains retained. Identical CDR3 protein sequences are pooled into one entry, listed with their most common genes and DNA. The V and J calls follow TCRdb's processing rather than the paper's. Counted in this sample were over 600,000 distinct CDR3 sequences; around half of them appeared once. The ten largest clones take up around 18% of the sample.

The source material was blood. The receptor was isolated from a man at least 80 years old in good health. The rearranged segments are TRBV5-1 and TRBJ1-5; there is no confident call for the D gene. The CDR3 region: CASSRDGLNQPQHF. The bases read TGCGCCAGCAGCCGAGACGGACTCAATCAGCCCCAGCATTTT. Extended through the reference TRBV5-1 and TRBJ1-5 proteins, this CDR3 yields the full variable domain: KAGVTQTPRYLIKTRGQQVTLSCSPISGHRSVSWYQQTPGQGLQFLFEYFSETQRNKGNFPGRFSGRQFSNSRSEMNVSTLELGDSALYLCASSRDGLNQPQHFGDGTRLSIL.